This T cell receptor beta chain derives from a study of shared clonotypes between healthy human individuals. General study points: A handful of donors held about 5% of naive CD4 clonotypes in common. Clonotype sharing across donors was expected to vary with sequencing depth.

Only in-frame clones appear in the TCRdb table, and some are missing; sequencing was by immunoSEQ multiplex PCR. The data contain around 2,000,000 clones, 90% to 95% of them seen just once; the ten biggest clones take up about 1.5%. On this clone: The target antigen is unknown.

CDR3 size: 12 residues. The germline V gene has CDR1 SEHNR and CDR2 FQNEAQ (reference sequence). V shed 5 bases and J shed 7 bases, with 9 bases lying between them. Naive CD8 populations comprised CD45RO-negative cells positively selected for CCR7, excluding terminally differentiated effector memory CD45RA+ cells. This clonotype originated in a young man in good health. Some clones in this sample may be carry-over from other donors' samples. The V and J genes are TRBV7-9 and TRBJ2-1; no reliable D call. Sequencing was performed on naive CD8+ T cells from PBMCs. For the CDR3, the DNA is TGTGCCAGCAGCGGAGCCACGAATGAGCAGTTCTTC. This sequence encodes CASSGATNEQFF.